This T cell receptor beta chain stems from a study of blood T cell repertoires in COVID-19. Study context: Donors in the United States, Italy and Spain gave samples during acute or convalescent COVID-19. PBMCs, B-cell-depleted T cells, or T cells provided the cDNA or gDNA that made up the material.

Original handling: Reference gene primers were amplified, and this amplification served to estimate nucleated cell counts. The method was immunoSEQ multiplex PCR; TCRdb's version includes in-frame clones alone and lacks a portion of them. Clone size and V and J calls were adopted from that table, with D and trimming inferred from the DNA. The sample carries some 250,000 clones, 88% recorded once. V lost 4 bases, J lost 2 bases, and 10 bases lay in between. This CDR3 is built from 14 residues. The germline V gene has CDR1 KGHDR and CDR2 SFDVKD. This sequence originates from a woman in her forties who had recovered from COVID-19. The source material was peripheral blood. This chain uses TRBV24-1 with TRBJ1-2; D call uncertain. CDR3 nucleotide sequence: TGTGCCACCAGTGAAGGCGGGTTCAACTATGGCTACACCTTC. Translated: CATSEGGFNYGYTF.